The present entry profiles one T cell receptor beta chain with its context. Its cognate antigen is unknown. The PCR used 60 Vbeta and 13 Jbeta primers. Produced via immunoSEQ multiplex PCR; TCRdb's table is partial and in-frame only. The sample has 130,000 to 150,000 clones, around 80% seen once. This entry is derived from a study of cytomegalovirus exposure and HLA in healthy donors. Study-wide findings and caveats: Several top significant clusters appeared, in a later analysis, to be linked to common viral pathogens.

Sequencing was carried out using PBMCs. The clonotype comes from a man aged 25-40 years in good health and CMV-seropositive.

This CDR3 reads CASRLAGLNPDNEQFF. CDR3 DNA sequence: TGTGCCAGCAGACTTGCGGGCCTCAATCCGGATAATGAGCAGTTCTTC. The chain links TRBV27 to TRBJ2-1; perhaps TRBD2 as D (5 bases). CDR3 length equals 16 residues. The germline V and J ends were trimmed by 6 bases and 7 bases, with 22 bases remaining between them. The V gene's germline CDR1 is MNHEY and CDR2 SMNVEV (reference sequence).